The 21 T cell receptor beta chains reported below all come from one sample, sequenced in a study of cytomegalovirus exposure and HLA in healthy donors. The PCR used 60 Vbeta and 13 Jbeta primers. TCRdb's table, derived via immunoSEQ multiplex PCR, lists solely in-frame clones and lacks some. The sample has around 270,000 clones, 75% to 90% seen once. Sequenced input: PBMCs. The receptors derive from a girl aged 2 to 10 in good health and CMV-seronegative.

V usage is TRBV4-1 and J usage is TRBJ1-4; the D gene is possibly TRBD1 (5 bases). The V end lost 4 bases, the J end lost 8 bases, and 20 bases lay between the germline ends. Germline CDR1 reads MGHRA; CDR2 reads YSYEKL. The CDR3 runs to 16 residues. This chain's CDR3 is CASSLWGRQKEEKLFF. The DNA of the CDR3 is TGCGCCAGCAGCCTCTGGGGGAGGCAGAAAGAAGAAAAACTGTTTTTT.

The rearrangement links TRBV5-1 to TRBJ1-2; TRBD1 is a possible D gene (5 bases). Looked up from germline, CDR1 is SGHRS and CDR2 is YFSETQ. V lost 0 bases, J lost 4 bases, and 13 bases lay in between. The CDR3 loop spans 15 amino acids. CDR3 sequence (DNA): TGCGCCAGCAGCTTGGACGGAGGGGAGGGCTATGGCTACACCTTC. It codes for CASSLDGGEGYGYTF.

The chain combines TRBV28 with TRBJ1-2; D not certain. V gave up 2 bases and J gave up 5 bases, with 9 bases separating them. The germline V gene encodes CDR1 MDHEN and CDR2 SYDVKM. This CDR3 has 13 residues. Written as DNA, the CDR3 is TGTGCCAGCAGTTTACGACTGGAGTATGGCTACACCTTC. Protein product: CASSLRLEYGYTF.

About this clone itself: The same CDR3 arises from other DNA sequences in this sample as well. The V call is TRBV9, the J call TRBJ2-7, with 12 nucleotides matching TRBD2. There are 16 residues in the CDR3. The germline V gene encodes CDR1 SGDLS and CDR2 YYNGEE. The V segment lost 2 bases and the J segment 1 base; nucleotides outside the gene matches: 4. CDR3 residues: CASSVSGTSGSYEQYF. Written as DNA, the CDR3 is TGTGCCAGCAGCGTGTCCGGGACTAGCGGGTCCTACGAGCAGTACTTC.

The genes are TRBV28 and TRBJ1-3; 8 bases are a match to TRBD1. Germline trimming cut 8 bases from V and 8 bases from J; bases unmatched to any gene: 11. Per germline, CDR1 MDHEN and CDR2 SYDVKM. The CDR3 runs 14 residues. The CDR3 spells CASGLPTGGDTIYF. The DNA of the CDR3 is TGTGCCAGCGGTCTCCCCACAGGGGGAGACACCATATATTTT. The whole variable domain, filled in from reference TRBV28 and TRBJ1-3, reads DVKVTQSSRYLVKRTGEKVFLECVQDMDHENMFWYRQDPGLGLRLIYFSYDVKMKEKGDIPEGYSVSREKKERFSLILESASTNQTSMYLCASGLPTGGDTIYFGEGSWLTVV.

J is TRBJ2-1 and V is TRBV7-6; 8 bases agree with TRBD2. V lost 4 bases to trimming and J lost 7 bases; unmatched junction nucleotides: 24. CDR1 and CDR2 from the germline V gene are SGHVS and FNYEAQ. This CDR3 spans 20 amino acids. The CDR3 DNA sequence: TGTGCCAGCAGCTCGCTCATTGGGCAAGCACCCGGGACTAGTAGGAATGAGCAGTTCTTC. Protein sequence: CASSSLIGQAPGTSRNEQFF.

This chain joins TRBV9 and TRBJ1-2; 7 nucleotides agree with TRBD1. CDR3 size: 17 residues. The trim removed 4 bases at V and 0 bases at J, leaving 12 bases unmatched. Germline V gene lookup returns CDR1 SGDLS and CDR2 YYNGEE. CDR3 coding DNA: TGTGCCAGCAGCCCCTTTGGAGGGACAGCAGCTAACTATGGCTACACCTTC. It translates to CASSPFGGTAANYGYTF.

The V call is TRBV5-1, the J call TRBJ2-5, with a possible D match to TRBD2 (6 bases). With 0 bases removed from V and 9 bases from J, the gap between germline ends came to 15 bases. Looked up from germline, CDR1 is SGHRS and CDR2 is YFSETQ. The CDR3 extends over 14 amino acids. The DNA for the CDR3 is TGCGCCAGCAGCTTGGAGGGACTGGCAACGGCCCAGTACTTC. Encoded protein: CASSLEGLATAQYF.

The CDR3 DNA is TGTGCCAGCAGCTTATTAACTGATTCCTACGAGCAGTACTTC. Translation gives CASSLLTDSYEQYF. The rearrangement links TRBV11-2 to TRBJ2-7, with unresolved D. Germline values: CDR1 SGHAT, CDR2 FQNNGV. Trimming removed 2 bases from V and 1 base from J, with 9 bases in between. There are 14 residues in the CDR3.

The chain has TRBV2 and TRBJ2-7; D call uncertain. Germline CDR1 and CDR2: SNHLY and FYNNEI. The CDR3 runs 13 residues. V was shortened by 0 bases and J by 4 bases, with 7 bases between the two germline ends. CDR3 region: CASSEAELYEQYF. The DNA for the CDR3 is TGTGCCAGCAGTGAAGCTGAGTTGTACGAGCAGTACTTC. The entire variable domain, with the rest obtained from reference TRBV2 and TRBJ2-7, is as follows: EPEVTQTPSHQVTQMGQEVILRCVPISNHLYFYWYRQILGQKVEFLVSFYNNEISEKSEIFDDQFSVERPDGSNFTLKIRSTKLEDSAMYFCASSEAELYEQYFGPGTRLTVT.

The rearrangement links TRBV7-9 to TRBJ2-3; TRBD2 agrees at 11 bases. The V gene's germline CDR1 is SEHNR and CDR2 FQNEAQ (reference sequence). Germline trimming cut 5 bases from V and 2 bases from J; bases unmatched to any gene: 3. The CDR3 has 15 amino acids. The CDR3 sequence: CASSPTSGDTDTQYF. The CDR3 DNA reads as TGTGCCAGCAGCCCGACTAGCGGGGACACAGATACGCAGTATTTT.

CDR3 region: CASSYSNYEQYF. The CDR3 region has the DNA TGTGCCAGCAGTTACTCTAACTACGAGCAGTACTTC. J is TRBJ2-5 and V is TRBV6-5; D unclear. The J call is uncertain, as TRBJ2-7 better fits the DNA end. Germline V lookup: CDR1 MNHEY, CDR2 SVGAGI. This CDR3 is built from 12 residues.

The CDR3 spells CASSLGGGSSPLHF. CDR3 bases: TGTGCCAGCAGCCTTGGAGGTGGTAGTTCACCCCTCCACTTT. This chain connects TRBV7-3 to TRBJ1-6; D gene ambiguous. Trimming left V 5 bases short and J 9 bases short, with 14 bases between. The CDR3 loop spans 14 amino acids. Germline CDR1 reads SGHTA; CDR2 reads FQGTGA.

The chain joins TRBV19 to TRBJ1-1; D not resolved. Trimming stripped 5 bases from V and 3 bases from J, with 13 bases between. The CDR3 covers 14 residues. Germline CDR1 LNHDA, CDR2 SQIVND (reference sequence). In DNA form, the CDR3 reads TGTGCCAGTAGTGCTGTCCTGAGGGACACTGAAGCTTTCTTT. The encoded protein is CASSAVLRDTEAFF.

This clone has a handful of counts. The J gene is TRBJ2-5, the V gene TRBV29-1, with D perhaps matching TRBD1 (6 bases). V lost 0 bases, J lost 9 bases, and 20 bases lay in between. This CDR3 has 15 residues. Germline V lookup: CDR1 SQVTM, CDR2 ANQGSEA. CDR3 sequence: CSVEDPPGHAVAQYF. CDR3 in DNA: TGCAGCGTTGAAGATCCCCCGGGACACGCGGTGGCCCAGTACTTC. The whole variable domain, remainder taken from reference TRBV29-1 and TRBJ2-5, is SAVISQKPSRDICQRGTSLTIQCQVDSQVTMMFWYRQQPGQSLTLIATANQGSEATYESGFVIDKFPISRPNLTFSTLTVSNMSPEDSSIYLCSVEDPPGHAVAQYFGPGTRLLVL.

This chain connects TRBV6-1 to TRBJ2-7, with D hard to call. CDR3 size: 12 residues. CDR1 is MNHNS and CDR2 is SASEGT in the germline V gene. Trimming took off 7 bases at V and 2 bases at J, with 9 bases between the two ends. The DNA of the CDR3 is TGTGCCAGCATGAGACTGCCCTACGAGCAGTACTTC. Encoded protein: CASMRLPYEQYF.

This clone appeared once. This chain links TRBV2 with TRBJ2-2, with a possible D match to TRBD2 (6 bases). The length of the CDR3 is 15 residues. The V and J ends lost 3 bases and 6 bases respectively, with 14 bases between them. Germline V gene data show CDR1 as SNHLY and CDR2 as FYNNEI. This CDR3 reads CASSEGEVAPGELFF. The CDR3 DNA reads TGTGCCAGCAGTGAGGGGGAGGTGGCACCCGGGGAGCTGTTTTTT. The whole variable domain, filled in from reference TRBV2 and TRBJ2-2, reads EPEVTQTPSHQVTQMGQEVILRCVPISNHLYFYWYRQILGQKVEFLVSFYNNEISEKSEIFDDQFSVERPDGSNFTLKIRSTKLEDSAMYFCASSEGEVAPGELFFGEGSRLTVL.

The J gene is TRBJ2-7, the V gene TRBV7-2, with 7 nucleotides matching TRBD2. Germline CDR1 SGHTA, CDR2 FQGNSA. This CDR3 has 13 amino acids. J lost 6 bases, V lost 5 bases, and 7 bases had no gene match. The CDR3 nucleotides are TGTGCCAGCAGCCCCAGGGAGGGAGGCGAGCAGTACTTC. It yields the protein CASSPREGGEQYF.

The chain uses TRBV28 and TRBJ1-3, with D possibly being TRBD1 (5 bases). The CDR3 is 16 amino acids. V was shortened by 1 base and J by 3 bases, with 13 bases between the two germline ends. Germline V lookup: CDR1 MDHEN, CDR2 SYDVKM. The CDR3, as DNA: TGTGCCAGCAGTTTATCCGGGCAGGGAGGTGGAAACACCATATATTTT. It codes for CASSLSGQGGGNTIYF.

The chain couples TRBV19 to TRBJ2-7; D is uncertain. Germline V gene sequence: CDR1 LNHDA, CDR2 SQIVND (reference sequence). V lost 3 bases and J lost 1, with 10 bases in between. The CDR3 sequence is 14 residues long. CDR3 nucleotides: TGTGCCAGTAGTATGGCGGTCAGATCCTACGAGCAGTACTTC. It is translated as CASSMAVRSYEQYF.

The genes are TRBV6-5 and TRBJ2-5; 10 bases are shared with TRBD1. With V trimmed by 5 bases and J by 2 bases, 2 bases remained unmatched. CDR1 MNHEY and CDR2 SVGAGI come from the germline V gene. CDR3 length: 14 amino acids. CDR3 sequence: CASSRTGGQETQYF. The CDR3 region has the DNA TGTGCCAGCAGTAGGACAGGGGGGCAAGAGACCCAGTACTTC.